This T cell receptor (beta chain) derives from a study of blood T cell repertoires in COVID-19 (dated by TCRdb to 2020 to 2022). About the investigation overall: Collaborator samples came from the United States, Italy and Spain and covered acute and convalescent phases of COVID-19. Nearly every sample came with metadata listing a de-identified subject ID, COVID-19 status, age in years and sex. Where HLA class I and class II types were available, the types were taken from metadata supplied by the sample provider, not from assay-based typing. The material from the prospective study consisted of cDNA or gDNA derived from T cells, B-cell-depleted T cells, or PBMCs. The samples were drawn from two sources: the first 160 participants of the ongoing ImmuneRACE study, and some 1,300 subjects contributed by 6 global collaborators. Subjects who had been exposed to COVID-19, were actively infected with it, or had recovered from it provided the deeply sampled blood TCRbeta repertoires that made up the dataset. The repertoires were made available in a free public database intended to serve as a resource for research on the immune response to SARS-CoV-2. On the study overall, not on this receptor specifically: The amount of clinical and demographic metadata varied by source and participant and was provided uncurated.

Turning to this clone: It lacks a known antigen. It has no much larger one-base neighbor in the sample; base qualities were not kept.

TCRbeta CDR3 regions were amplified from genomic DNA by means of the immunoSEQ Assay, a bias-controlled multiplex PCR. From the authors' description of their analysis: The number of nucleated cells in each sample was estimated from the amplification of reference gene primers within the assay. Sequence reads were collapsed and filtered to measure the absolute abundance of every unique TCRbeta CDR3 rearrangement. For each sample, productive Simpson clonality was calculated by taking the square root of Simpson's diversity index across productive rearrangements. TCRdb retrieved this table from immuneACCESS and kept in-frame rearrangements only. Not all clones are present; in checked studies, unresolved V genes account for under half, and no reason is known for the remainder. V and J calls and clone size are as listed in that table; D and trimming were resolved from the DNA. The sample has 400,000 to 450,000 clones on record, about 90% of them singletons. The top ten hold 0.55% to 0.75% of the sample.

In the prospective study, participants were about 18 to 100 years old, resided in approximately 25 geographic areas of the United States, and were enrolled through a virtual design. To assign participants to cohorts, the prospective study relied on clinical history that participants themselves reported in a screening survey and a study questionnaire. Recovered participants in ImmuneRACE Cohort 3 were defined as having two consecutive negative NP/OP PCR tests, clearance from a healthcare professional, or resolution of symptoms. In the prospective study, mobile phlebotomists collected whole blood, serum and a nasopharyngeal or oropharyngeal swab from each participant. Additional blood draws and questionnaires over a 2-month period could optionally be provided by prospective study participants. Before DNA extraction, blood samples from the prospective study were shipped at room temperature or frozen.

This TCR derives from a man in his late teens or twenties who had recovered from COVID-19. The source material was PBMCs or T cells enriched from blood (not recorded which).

The sequenced DNA is TGCGCCAGCAGCCAAGAACAGGGGCGCGGCTACACCTTC. Translated, it reads CASSQEQGRGYTF. This receptor chain uses TRBV4-1 and TRBJ1-2; 7 bases in between match TRBD1. Trimming leaves V shorter by 0 bases and J shorter by 8 bases, with the junction holding 3 bases beyond the gene matches. Measured from the cysteine to the phenylalanine, the CDR3 is 13 residues long. Only the CDR3 portion is preserved as DNA: 39 bases, with reading frame beginning at the first base. CDR1 and CDR2 were assigned from the germline V gene as MGHRA and YSYEKL.